This record looks at one TCR beta chain sequence and its context. Its antigen is currently unknown. At deep level, the assay was performed. Produced via immunoSEQ multiplex PCR; TCRdb's table is partial and in-frame only. The sample gives fewer than 2.5 million clones, 80% to 95% of which show up once; 0.36% is in the top ten. This record belongs to a study of shared clonotypes between healthy human individuals. Study-wide findings and caveats: Larger estimated richness was generally recorded for naive subsets relative to memory subsets. Sampling included only blood; tissue repertoires likely differ.

The CDR3 loop spans 15 amino acids. V lost 2 bases and J lost 4, with 12 bases in between. CDR1 is MNHNS and CDR2 is SASEGT in the germline V gene. This TCR derives from a man between 18 and 29 years old in good health. Some clones in this sample may be carry-over from other donors' samples. The sample was naive CD4+ T cells from PBMCs. Stated subset: CD45RA+ positively selected. The J gene is TRBJ2-1, the V gene TRBV6-1; possible D gene TRBD2, 6 bases. CDR3 region: CASSELAGPYNEQFF. CDR3 DNA: TGTGCCAGCAGTGAACTGGCGGGGCCTTACAATGAGCAGTTCTTC.